The 21 T cell receptor beta chains below come from one sample, sequenced in a study of CD8+CD57+ T cells in acquired aplastic anemia. Investigators profiled TCR beta VDJ and CDR3 from genomic DNA template. TCRdb re-derived calls from the reads in MiXCR, one entry per CDR3 protein. The table records some 48,000 distinct CDR3 sequences, around two thirds of them present only once. The sequenced material came from sorted CD4+, CD8+, or CD8+CD57+ T cells (not recorded which) from PBMCs. These receptors were obtained from a human donor in good health, serving as a control.

The chain carries TRBV19 and TRBJ1-1, with D tentatively TRBD1 (5 bases). The CDR3 is made up of 15 amino acids. Germline CDR1 LNHDA, CDR2 SQIVND (reference sequence). V was trimmed by 4 bases and J by 1 base, leaving 13 bases between them. CDR3 protein: CASSNLGHANTEAFF. CDR3 sequence (DNA): TGTGCCAGTAGTAACCTCGGACACGCGAACACTGAAGCTTTCTTT.

A few counts support this clonotype. The chain carries TRBV2 and TRBJ1-5; D ambiguous. The CDR3 is made up of 14 amino acids. The germline CDR1 and CDR2 sequences are SNHLY and FYNNEI. The V end was cut by 2 bases, the J end by 1 base, with 6 bases between. The CDR3 region is CASSERVSNQPQHF. The DNA of the CDR3 is TGTGCCAGCAGTGAAAGGGTGAGCAATCAGCCCCAGCATTTT.

Note on this clonotype: The junction departs from the called germline gene at one end, perhaps through a read error. The rearrangement joins TRBV25-1 to TRBJ2-7, with D tentatively TRBD2 (5 bases). The CDR3 has 12 residues. Looked up from germline, CDR1 is MGHDK and CDR2 is SYGVNS. DNA for the CDR3: TGTGCCAGCAGTGAACGAGACTACGAGCAGTATTTC. Its protein product is CASSERDYEQYF.

This rearrangement joins TRBV20-1 to TRBJ1-5, with D perhaps TRBD1 (6 bases). Trimming left V 1 base short and J 2 bases short, with 9 bases between. The CDR3 is 14 residues long. In germline, CDR1 is DFQATT, CDR2 SNEGSKA (reference sequence). CDR3 amino acids: CSARVGGGNQPQHF. CDR3 bases: TGCAGTGCTAGAGTAGGGGGAGGCAATCAGCCCCAGCATTTT.

This clonotype was recorded many times. V and J are TRBV30 and TRBJ1-6; D not certain. The CDR3 spans 16 residues. Germline values: CDR1 GTSNPN, CDR2 SVGIG (reference sequence). Trimming left V 0 bases short and J 14 bases short, with 23 bases between. The CDR3, as DNA: TGTGCCTGGAGTGTACCCCAGGAGGTACAAATGTTATCCCTCCACTTT. Its protein is CAWSVPQEVQMLSLHF.

Here the CDR3 reads CASRWDQPQHF. CDR3 nucleotides: TGTGCCAGCAGGTGGGATCAGCCCCAGCATTTT. V gene TRBV5-8 combines with J gene TRBJ1-5; D remains ambiguous. V was pared by 5 bases and J by 5 bases, with 5 bases between. The CDR3 contains 11 residues. CDR1 SGHTS and CDR2 YDEGEE come from the germline V gene.

V is TRBV4-3 and J is TRBJ2-1; TRBD1 aligns across 8 bases. The CDR3 is 18 residues long. J lost 8 bases, V lost 0 bases, and 15 bases had no gene match. The germline CDR1 and CDR2 sequences are LGHNA and YSLEER. In DNA, the CDR3 is TGCGCCAGCAGCCAAGAGGCCTCGGCAGGGGGCGAAAGGGATGAGCAGTTCTTC. Its translation: CASSQEASAGGERDEQFF.

The table lists this clonotype with a count of one. The V gene is TRBV10-1, the J gene TRBJ2-7; unclear D gene. Germline V gene sequence: CDR1 WNHNN, CDR2 SYGVQD (reference sequence). Trimming shortened V by 2 bases and J by 4 bases, and 9 bases separated the two germline ends. CDR3 length equals 13 residues. DNA of the CDR3: TGCGCCAGCAGTGAGAACTACCTATACGAGCAGTACTTC. This sequence encodes CASSENYLYEQYF.

V gene TRBV24-1 combines with J gene TRBJ2-3; no clear D gene. Germline values: CDR1 KGHDR, CDR2 SFDVKD. V was pared by 4 bases and J by 3 bases, with 10 bases between. The length of the CDR3 is 14 residues. CDR3 sequence: CATSDRAETDTQYF. CDR3 DNA: TGTGCCACCAGTGACCGGGCGGAGACAGATACGCAGTATTTT.

The chain carries TRBV10-3 and TRBJ1-3, with unresolved D. Trimming took off 10 bases at V and 3 bases at J, with 19 bases between the two ends. Germline assignment: CDR1 ENHRY and CDR2 SYGVKD. The CDR3 totals 15 residues. The DNA of the CDR3 is TGTGCCACCAGCGGGGAATCGCGACTTGGAAACACCATATATTTT. Its translation: CATSGESRLGNTIYF.

This chain links TRBV2 with TRBJ1-2; 9 nucleotides match TRBD1. J lost 6 bases, V lost 11 bases, and 13 bases had no gene match. Germline V gene data show CDR1 as SNHLY and CDR2 as FYNNEI. This CDR3 spans 14 amino acids. DNA for the CDR3: TGTGCCGGCTGGACAGGGGCGAATATTCATGGCTACACCTTC. This sequence encodes CAGWTGANIHGYTF.

This clonotype was counted many times. The chain links TRBV28 to TRBJ1-2; no firm D call. The CDR3 is 14 amino acids. Germline values: CDR1 MDHEN, CDR2 SYDVKM. The V gene lost 7 bases and the J gene lost 3 bases, with 15 bases spanning the gap. The CDR3 DNA is TGTGCCAGCAAGGTGCGGGCTGAGGACTATGGCTACACCTTC. Translated: CASKVRAEDYGYTF.

V is TRBV7-3 and J is TRBJ2-7; TRBD2 might be the D (6 bases). V was clipped by 5 bases and J by 3 bases, with 11 bases between them. Per germline, CDR1 SGHTA and CDR2 FQGTGA. The CDR3 is made up of 13 amino acids. In DNA, the CDR3 is TGTGCCAGCAGCGCGGGGAGCGGCTACGAGCAGTACTTC. Residues: CASSAGSGYEQYF.

V gene TRBV6-1 combines with J gene TRBJ1-2; D not resolved. The CDR3 totals 15 residues. The V gene's germline CDR1 is MNHNS and CDR2 SASEGT. The V end was cut by 6 bases, the J end by 8 bases, with 22 bases between. CDR3 in amino acids: CASRPSIPPVGGYTF. CDR3 DNA sequence: TGTGCCAGCAGACCATCGATCCCGCCCGTCGGGGGCTACACCTTC.

Ten or more counts support this clonotype. The rearrangement uses TRBV12-3 or TRBV12-4 and TRBJ2-3; D is unclear. Deletions cut 2 bases from V and 2 bases from J, with 8 bases between. The length of the CDR3 is 14 residues. The CDR3 loop is CASSLTEYTDTQYF. DNA for the CDR3: TGTGCCAGCAGTTTAACGGAATACACAGATACGCAGTATTTT.

This clonotype was detected only once. The chain uses TRBV7-8 and TRBJ2-7; D is ambiguous. This CDR3 region has 15 residues. V was cut by 1 base and J by 2 bases, with 12 bases left in between. Germline assignment: CDR1 SGHVS and CDR2 FQNEAQ. CDR3 nucleotide sequence: TGTGCCAGCAGCTTAGGACCGTCGACAACCTACGAGCAGTACTTC. Protein sequence: CASSLGPSTTYEQYF.

This clonotype has a single count. J is TRBJ2-7 and V is TRBV12-3 or TRBV12-4; no clear D. V was shortened by 6 bases and J by 0 bases, with 9 bases between the two germline ends. The CDR3 consists of 13 residues. CDR3 sequence: CASSLTTSYEQYF. CDR3 coding DNA: TGTGCCAGCAGCCTCACTACCTCCTACGAGCAGTACTTC.

The rearrangement joins TRBV20-1 to TRBJ1-2, with D tentatively TRBD1 (5 bases). Trimming removed 6 bases from V and 4 bases from J, with 15 bases in between. CDR1 and CDR2 from the germline V gene are DFQATT and SNEGSKA (reference sequence). The CDR3 extends over 13 amino acids. The CDR3 bases are TGCAGTGCCTCTGGGGCATACGGCTATGGCTACACCTTC. Protein sequence: CSASGAYGYGYTF.

The CDR3 here is CASSLVGGPCSYEQYF. CDR3 DNA sequence: TGTGCCAGCAGCTTAGTTGGCGGGCCGTGCTCCTACGAGCAGTACTTC. J is TRBJ2-7 and V is TRBV7-7, with D maybe TRBD2 (5 bases). The CDR3 covers 16 residues. Looked up from germline, CDR1 is SSHAT and CDR2 is FNYEAQ (reference sequence). The V and J ends lost 1 base and 0 bases respectively, with 13 bases between them. Variable domain in full (rest from reference TRBV7-7 and TRBJ2-7): GAGVSQSPRYKVTKRGQDVTLRCDPISSHATLYWYQQALGQGPEFLTYFNYEAQPDKSGLPSDRFSAERPEGSISTLTIQRTEQRDSAMYRCASSLVGGPCSYEQYFGPGTRLTVT.

This clonotype was counted ten times or more. This may come from a read error, since a much larger clone is one base off. The gene calls are TRBV12-3 or TRBV12-4 and TRBJ1-1, with 7 bases lining up with TRBD1. The CDR3 spans 16 residues. CDR3 in amino acids: CASRPRYGQEKTETFF. The DNA for the CDR3 is TGTGCCAGCAGACCGCGCTATGGACAGGAGAAGACTGAAACTTTCTTT.

This sequence joins TRBV19 and TRBJ1-2; unclear D gene. V was trimmed by 6 bases and J by 4 bases, leaving 12 bases between them. This CDR3 contains 13 residues. The germline gives CDR1 LNHDA, CDR2 SQIVND (reference sequence). In DNA form, the CDR3 reads TGTGCCAGTAGGGAAAGGGCCCTCTATGGCTACACCTTC. It translates to CASRERALYGYTF.